This TCR beta chain was documented in a study of CD8 T cells in ankylosing spondylitis. Study outcomes and limitations: Reportedly, significant enrichment of disease-linked clones occurred in matched ankylosing spondylitis synovial fluid. What appeared characteristic of ankylosing spondylitis blood was a TCR beta motif of fewer than ten highly homologous variants.

Construction of TCR beta libraries was performed using quantitative 5'-RACE with molecular barcodes. Using its own MiXCR run on the 5' RACE reads, TCRdb lists one record per CDR3 protein. The sample lists about 360,000 distinct CDR3 sequences; roughly 20% were seen once. This clonotype turned up a few times. Antigen unknown. V was trimmed by 7 bases and J by 4 bases, leaving 10 bases between them. CDR1 is MNHEY, CDR2 SVGAGI, per germline. The CDR3 loop spans 12 amino acids. The clonotype was recovered from a male donor with ankylosing spondylitis or in good health (not recorded which). The rearrangement joins TRBV6-5 to TRBJ1-2; D remains ambiguous. Sample: blood, either unsorted or a sorted T cell fraction (not recorded which). CDR3 protein: CASTSTGYGYTF. In DNA form, the CDR3 reads TGTGCCAGCACCTCCACGGGCTATGGCTACACCTTC.